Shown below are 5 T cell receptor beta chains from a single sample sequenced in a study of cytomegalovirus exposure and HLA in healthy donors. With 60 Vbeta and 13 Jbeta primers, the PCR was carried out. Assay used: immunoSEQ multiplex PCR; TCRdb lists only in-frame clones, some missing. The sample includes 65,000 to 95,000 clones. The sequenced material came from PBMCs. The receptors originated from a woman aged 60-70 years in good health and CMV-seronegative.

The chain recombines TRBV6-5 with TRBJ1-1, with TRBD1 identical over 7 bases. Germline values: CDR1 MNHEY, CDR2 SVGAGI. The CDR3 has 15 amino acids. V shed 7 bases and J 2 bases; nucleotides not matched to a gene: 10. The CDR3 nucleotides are TGTGCCAGCAATTCACGGACAGGTGACAACACTGAAGCTTTCTTT. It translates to CASNSRTGDNTEAFF.

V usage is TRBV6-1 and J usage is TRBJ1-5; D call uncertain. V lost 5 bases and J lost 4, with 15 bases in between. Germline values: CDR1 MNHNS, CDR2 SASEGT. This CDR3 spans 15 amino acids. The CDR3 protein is CASSFGVGGNQPQHF. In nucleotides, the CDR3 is TGTGCCAGCAGTTTTGGAGTGGGTGGGAATCAGCCCCAGCATTTT.

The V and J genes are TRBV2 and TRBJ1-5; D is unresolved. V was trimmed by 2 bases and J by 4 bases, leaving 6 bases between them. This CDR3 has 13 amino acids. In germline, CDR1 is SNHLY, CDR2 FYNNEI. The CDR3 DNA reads TGTGCCAGCAGTGAAAAGCGGAATCAGCCCCAGCATTTT. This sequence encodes CASSEKRNQPQHF. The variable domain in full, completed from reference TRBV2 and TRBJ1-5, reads EPEVTQTPSHQVTQMGQEVILRCVPISNHLYFYWYRQILGQKVEFLVSFYNNEISEKSEIFDDQFSVERPDGSNFTLKIRSTKLEDSAMYFCASSEKRNQPQHFGDGTRLSIL.

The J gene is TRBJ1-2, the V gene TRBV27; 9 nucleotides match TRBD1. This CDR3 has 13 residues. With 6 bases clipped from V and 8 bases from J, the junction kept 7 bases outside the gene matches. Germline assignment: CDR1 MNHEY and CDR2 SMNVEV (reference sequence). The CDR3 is CASRPDRGWGYTF. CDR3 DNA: TGTGCCAGCAGGCCGGACAGGGGCTGGGGCTACACCTTC.

The CDR3 region is CASSQMGSGKGGDTQYF. The CDR3 DNA sequence: TGTGCCAGCAGCCAAATGGGCAGCGGGAAGGGAGGAGATACGCAGTATTTT. The rearrangement links TRBV7-2 to TRBJ2-3; 7 bases line up with TRBD2. J gave up 5 bases and V 5 bases, and 16 bases lay outside the gene matches. This CDR3 region has 17 residues. The germline gives CDR1 SGHTA, CDR2 FQGNSA.